Listed here are 18 T cell receptor beta chains from one sample, sequenced in a study of blood T cell repertoires in COVID-19. Some clones are missing from TCRdb's copy, which holds only in-frame ones; the method was immunoSEQ multiplex PCR. The sample has about 61,000 clones; around 88% are singletons. Sequenced sample: peripheral blood. The origin of the receptors is a human donor in a cohort sampled during active COVID-19.

V usage is TRBV5-1 and J usage is TRBJ2-2, with D possibly matching TRBD1 (6 bases). V was trimmed by 5 bases and J by 3 bases, leaving 14 bases between them. Germline CDR1 reads SGHRS; CDR2 reads YFSETQ. The CDR3 is 15 residues long. This CDR3 reads CASRPFPGDTGELFF. The CDR3 coding sequence is TGCGCCAGCAGGCCCTTTCCAGGGGACACCGGGGAGCTGTTTTTT.

The chain employs TRBV7-9 and TRBJ2-4; D might be TRBD2 (5 bases). Trimming left V 1 base short and J 2 bases short, with 9 bases between. CDR3 length: 15 amino acids. CDR1 and CDR2 (germline): SEHNR, FQNEAQ (reference sequence). The CDR3 DNA reads TGTGCCAGCAGCTTAGTGACGGGAACCAAAAACATTCAGTACTTC. It yields the protein CASSLVTGTKNIQYF.

This clone was detected once. The genes are TRBV29-1 and TRBJ1-1, with D maybe TRBD1 (5 bases). The germline gives CDR1 SQVTM, CDR2 ANQGSEA. This CDR3 has 13 amino acids. The CDR3 protein is CSTRQRTDTEAFF. In nucleotides, the CDR3 is TGCAGTACAAGACAGAGGACGGACACTGAAGCTTTCTTT. Full variable domain (rest looked up from reference TRBV29-1 and TRBJ1-1): SAVISQKPSRDICQRGTSLTIQCQVDSQVTMMFWYRQQPGQSLTLIATANQGSEATYESGFVIDKFPISRPNLTFSTLTVSNMSPEDSSIYLCSTRQRTDTEAFFGQGTRLTVV.

The count of this clone is one. J is TRBJ2-4 and V is TRBV28, with 11 bases identical to TRBD2. Germline loops: CDR1 MDHEN, CDR2 SYDVKM. This CDR3 comprises 19 residues. Trimming cost V 4 bases and J 3 bases; bases outside gene matches: 14. In DNA, the CDR3 is TGTGCCAGCAGTTCCTCCCGACTAGCGGGACTAATAGGCAAAAACATTCAGTACTTC. It is translated as CASSSSRLAGLIGKNIQYF. Combining the CDR3 with reference TRBV28 and TRBJ2-4 gives the whole variable domain DVKVTQSSRYLVKRTGEKVFLECVQDMDHENMFWYRQDPGLGLRLIYFSYDVKMKEKGDIPEGYSVSREKKERFSLILESASTNQTSMYLCASSSSRLAGLIGKNIQYFGAGTRLSVL.

The J gene is TRBJ2-2, the V gene TRBV23-1; D possibly corresponds to TRBD1 (6 bases). Being an ORF, TRBV23-1 has a function that is uncertain. The CDR3 runs 17 residues. Trimming stripped 8 bases from V and 6 bases from J, with 25 bases between. The CDR3 DNA reads as TGCGCCAGCGGCTCCGTGGGACAATCCCTTGTACCCGGGGAGCTGTTTTTT. It yields the protein CASGSVGQSLVPGELFF.

The CDR3 region has the DNA TGCGCCAGCTATGGTAGACAGGGGAATTATGGCTACACCTTC. It translates to CASYGRQGNYGYTF. The chain is built from TRBV5-1 and TRBJ1-2; the match to TRBD1 covers 8 bases. The CDR3 runs to 14 residues. With V trimmed by 7 bases and J by 5 bases, 10 bases remained unmatched. Germline V CDR1 and CDR2: SGHRS, YFSETQ.

V gene TRBV6-2 or TRBV6-3 combines with J gene TRBJ1-5; D may be TRBD1 (5 bases). Per germline, CDR1 MNHEY and CDR2 SVGEGT. This CDR3 has 15 amino acids. The V end lost 2 bases, the J end lost 2 bases, and 10 bases lay between the germline ends. For the CDR3, the DNA is TGTGCCAGCAGTTACGGGGGGGTTGGCAATCAGCCCCAGCATTTT. Its protein product is CASSYGGVGNQPQHF.

For the CDR3, the DNA is TGTGCCAGTAGTAGGCAGGACGAGCAGTACTTC. Its protein is CASSRQDEQYF. The chain has TRBV19 and TRBJ2-7, with no clear D. In germline, CDR1 is LNHDA, CDR2 SQIVND (reference sequence). The germline V and J ends were trimmed by 4 bases and 5 bases, with 6 bases remaining between them. The CDR3 is 11 residues long.

The chain links TRBV27 to TRBJ1-2; 9 bases are shared with TRBD1. After removal of 5 bases from V and 7 bases from J, the junction contained 2 bases not matched to a gene. The germline CDR1 and CDR2 sequences are MNHEY and SMNVEV (reference sequence). The CDR3 consists of 12 residues. CDR3 sequence: CASSRQGGGYTF. CDR3 bases: TGTGCCAGCAGTCGACAGGGGGGTGGCTACACCTTC.

On this clone: It is likely a read error, because the conserved phenylalanine at the end of the CDR3 is missing. The DNA is left out, because the CDR3 cannot be placed on it with certainty; the CDR3 is given as TCRdb lists it. This sequence joins TRBV21-1 and TRBJ2-3; the table's TRBD1 call for D was not verified on the DNA. TRBV21-1 is labeled a pseudogene. The CDR3 has 12 residues if both end residues are counted. The CDR3 sequence: CASTQGQGAFSV.

V gene TRBV28 combines with J gene TRBJ1-5, with TRBD1 identical over 9 bases. The germline CDR1 and CDR2 sequences are MDHEN and SYDVKM. V shed 1 base, J shed 4 bases, and the junction held 17 bases outside the gene matches. This CDR3 has 20 residues. The CDR3 loop is CASSLYSDYRGRGGNQPQHF. The CDR3 DNA reads as TGTGCCAGCAGTTTATACTCAGATTACAGGGGGCGGGGAGGGAATCAGCCCCAGCATTTT.

This sequence joins TRBV28 and TRBJ1-5; a possible D gene is TRBD1 (6 bases). The ends were cut back, 10 bases at V and 3 bases at J, with 13 bases in the middle. CDR3 length: 13 amino acids. The germline gives CDR1 MDHEN, CDR2 SYDVKM. This chain's CDR3 is CATLGQINQPQHF. CDR3 DNA sequence: TGTGCCACCCTAGGACAGATCAATCAGCCCCAGCATTTT.

A single count supports this clone. The chain joins TRBV28 to TRBJ2-5, with D perhaps TRBD1 (6 bases). The CDR3 is 13 amino acids. CDR1 MDHEN and CDR2 SYDVKM come from the germline V gene. With 6 bases removed from V and 7 bases from J, the gap between germline ends came to 15 bases. DNA for the CDR3: TGTGCCAGCAGCTTGGGACAACCTGGGACCCAGTACTTC. It yields the protein CASSLGQPGTQYF. Complete variable domain (other parts from reference TRBV28 and TRBJ2-5): DVKVTQSSRYLVKRTGEKVFLECVQDMDHENMFWYRQDPGLGLRLIYFSYDVKMKEKGDIPEGYSVSREKKERFSLILESASTNQTSMYLCASSLGQPGTQYFGPGTRLLVL.

The chain carries TRBV2 and TRBJ2-7; 9 nucleotides match TRBD1. V gave up 2 bases and J gave up 5 bases; unmatched junction bases: 4. In germline, CDR1 is SNHLY, CDR2 FYNNEI. The CDR3 loop spans 14 amino acids. The CDR3 reads CASSERDRVHEQYF. The CDR3 coding sequence is TGTGCCAGCAGTGAAAGGGACAGGGTCCACGAGCAGTACTTC. Combining the CDR3 with reference TRBV2 and TRBJ2-7 gives the whole variable domain EPEVTQTPSHQVTQMGQEVILRCVPISNHLYFYWYRQILGQKVEFLVSFYNNEISEKSEIFDDQFSVERPDGSNFTLKIRSTKLEDSAMYFCASSERDRVHEQYFGPGTRLTVT.

This clone was found a few times. The chain employs TRBV3-1 (or the pseudogene TRBV3-2) and TRBJ1-1, with no clear D. The V end lost 6 bases, the J end lost 5 bases, and 13 bases lay between the germline ends. CDR1 is LGHDT, CDR2 YNNKEL, per germline (reference sequence). The CDR3 contains 13 residues. The CDR3 spells CASSQRTGTEAFF. CDR3 bases: TGTGCCAGCAGTCAAAGAACCGGGACTGAAGCTTTCTTT.

The chain couples TRBV7-7 to TRBJ2-3, with TRBD2 matching 10 bases. This CDR3 contains 17 residues. The V gene end was trimmed by 3 bases and the J gene end by 2 bases; junction bases not matched to a gene: 8. Germline V gives CDR1 SSHAT, CDR2 FNYEAQ (reference sequence). CDR3 region: CASSFLRTSGHTDTQYF. The CDR3 nucleotides are TGTGCCAGCAGCTTTCTGAGGACTAGCGGTCACACAGATACGCAGTATTTT. Looking up the rest from reference TRBV7-7 and TRBJ2-3 gives the full variable domain: GAGVSQSPRYKVTKRGQDVTLRCDPISSHATLYWYQQALGQGPEFLTYFNYEAQPDKSGLPSDRFSAERPEGSISTLTIQRTEQRDSAMYRCASSFLRTSGHTDTQYFGPGTRLTVL.

The V call is TRBV5-1, the J call TRBJ2-7; weak D call: TRBD2 (5 bases). The CDR3 has 14 residues. Germline assignment: CDR1 SGHRS and CDR2 YFSETQ. V was pared by 0 bases and J by 7 bases, with 14 bases between. CDR3 amino acids: CASSLAFGVGEQYF. Written as DNA, the CDR3 is TGCGCCAGCAGCTTGGCCTTCGGGGTCGGTGAGCAGTACTTC.

The J gene is TRBJ1-4, the V gene TRBV18, with 8 bases lining up with TRBD1. The CDR3 extends over 14 amino acids. From germline, CDR1 is KGHSH and CDR2 LQKENI. Trimming cost V 3 bases and J 6 bases; bases outside gene matches: 3. CDR3 coding DNA: TGTGCCAGCTCACCTGGACAGGGTTATGAAAAACTGTTTTTT. Translated: CASSPGQGYEKLFF.